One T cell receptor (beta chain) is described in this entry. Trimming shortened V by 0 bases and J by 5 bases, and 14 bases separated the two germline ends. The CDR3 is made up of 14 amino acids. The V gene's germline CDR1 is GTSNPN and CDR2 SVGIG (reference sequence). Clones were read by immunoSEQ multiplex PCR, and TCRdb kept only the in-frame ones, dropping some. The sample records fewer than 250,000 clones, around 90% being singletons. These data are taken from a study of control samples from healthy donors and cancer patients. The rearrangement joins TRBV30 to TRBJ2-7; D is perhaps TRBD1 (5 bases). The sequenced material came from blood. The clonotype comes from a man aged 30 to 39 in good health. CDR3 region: CAWSVPRAGHEQYF. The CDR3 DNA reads TGTGCCTGGAGTGTCCCCAGGGCCGGGCACGAGCAGTACTTC.